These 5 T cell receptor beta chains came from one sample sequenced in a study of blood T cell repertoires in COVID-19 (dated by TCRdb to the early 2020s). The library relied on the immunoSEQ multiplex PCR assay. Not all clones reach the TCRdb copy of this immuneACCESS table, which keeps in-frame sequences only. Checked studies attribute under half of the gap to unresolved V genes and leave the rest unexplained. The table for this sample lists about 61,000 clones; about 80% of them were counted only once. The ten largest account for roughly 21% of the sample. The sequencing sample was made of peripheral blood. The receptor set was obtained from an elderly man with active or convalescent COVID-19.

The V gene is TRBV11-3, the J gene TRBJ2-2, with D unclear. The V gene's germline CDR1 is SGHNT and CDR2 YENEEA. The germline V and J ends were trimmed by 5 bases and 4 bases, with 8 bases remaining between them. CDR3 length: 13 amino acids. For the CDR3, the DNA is TGTGCCAGCAGCCCTGAGTTCACCGGGGAGCTGTTTTTT. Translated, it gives CASSPEFTGELFF.

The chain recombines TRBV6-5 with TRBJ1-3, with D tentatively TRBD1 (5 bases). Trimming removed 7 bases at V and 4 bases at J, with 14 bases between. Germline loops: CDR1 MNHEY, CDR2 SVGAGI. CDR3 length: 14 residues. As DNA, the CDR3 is TGTGCCAGCATTCCAGGGTGGTCCGGAAACACCATATATTTT. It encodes CASIPGWSGNTIYF.

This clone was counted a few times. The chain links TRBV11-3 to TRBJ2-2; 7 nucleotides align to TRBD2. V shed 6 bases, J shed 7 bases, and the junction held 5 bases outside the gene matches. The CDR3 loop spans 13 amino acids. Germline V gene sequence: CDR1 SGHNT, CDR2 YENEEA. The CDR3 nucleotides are TGTGCCAGCAGGGGGGGGTTCAGCGGGGAGCTGTTTTTT. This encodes CASRGGFSGELFF.

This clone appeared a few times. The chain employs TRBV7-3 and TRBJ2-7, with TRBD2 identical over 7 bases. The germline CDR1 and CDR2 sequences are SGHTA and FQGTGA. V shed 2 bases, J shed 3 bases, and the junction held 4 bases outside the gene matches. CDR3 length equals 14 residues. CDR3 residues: CASSLAGAGYEQYF. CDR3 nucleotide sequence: TGTGCCAGCAGCTTAGCGGGAGCGGGCTACGAGCAGTACTTC.

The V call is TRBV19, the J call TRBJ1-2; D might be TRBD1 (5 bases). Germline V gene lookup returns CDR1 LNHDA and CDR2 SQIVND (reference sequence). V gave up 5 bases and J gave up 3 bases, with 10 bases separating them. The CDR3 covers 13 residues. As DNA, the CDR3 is TGTGCCAGTAGTCCAGGGTTAGACTATGGCTACACCTTC. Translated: CASSPGLDYGYTF.